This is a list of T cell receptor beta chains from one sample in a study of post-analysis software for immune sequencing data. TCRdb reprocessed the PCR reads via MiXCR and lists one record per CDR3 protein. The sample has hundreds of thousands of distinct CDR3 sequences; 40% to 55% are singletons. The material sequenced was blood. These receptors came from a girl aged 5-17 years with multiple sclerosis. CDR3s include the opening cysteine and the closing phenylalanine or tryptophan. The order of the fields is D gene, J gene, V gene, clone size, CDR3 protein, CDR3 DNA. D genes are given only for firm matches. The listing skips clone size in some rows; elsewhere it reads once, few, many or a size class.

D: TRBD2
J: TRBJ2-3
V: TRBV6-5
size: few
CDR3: CATRREGTDTQYF
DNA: TGTGCCACCCGGAGGGAGGGGACAGATACGCAGTATTTT

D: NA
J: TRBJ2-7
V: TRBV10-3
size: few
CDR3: CAISTGYEQYF
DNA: TGTGCCATCAGTACAGGGTACGAGCAGTACTTC

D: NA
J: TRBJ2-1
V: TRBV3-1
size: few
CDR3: CASSQDAVRGETEQFF
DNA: TGTGCCAGCAGCCAAGACGCAGTTCGGGGAGAGACTGAGCAGTTCTTC

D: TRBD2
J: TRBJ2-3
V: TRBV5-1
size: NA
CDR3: CASSLRWRGDLTDTQYF
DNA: TGCGCCAGCAGCTTGCGTTGGCGGGGGGACCTCACAGATACGCAGTATTTT

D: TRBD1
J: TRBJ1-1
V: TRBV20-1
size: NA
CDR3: CSAATGGEIGAFF
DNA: TGCAGTGCTGCTACAGGGGGCGAGATCGGAGCTTTCTTT

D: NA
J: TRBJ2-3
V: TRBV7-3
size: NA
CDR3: CASSPGGRTDTQYF
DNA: TGTGCCAGCAGCCCAGGTGGTAGAACAGATACGCAGTATTTT

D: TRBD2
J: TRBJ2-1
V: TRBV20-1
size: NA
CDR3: CSARDISREVNEQFF
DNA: TGCAGTGCTAGAGATATATCGCGGGAGGTCAATGAGCAGTTCTTC

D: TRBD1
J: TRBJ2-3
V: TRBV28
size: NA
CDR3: CATKHPLEGAEDTQYF
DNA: TGTGCCACCAAACACCCCCTAGAGGGGGCCGAAGATACGCAGTATTTT

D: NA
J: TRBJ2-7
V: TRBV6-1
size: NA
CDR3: CASSGRGAGRYEQYF
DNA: TGTGCCAGCAGTGGACGGGGCGCTGGCCGCTACGAGCAGTACTTC

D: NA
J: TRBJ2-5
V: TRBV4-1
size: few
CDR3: CASSQEARESETQYF
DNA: TGCGCCAGCAGCCAAGAGGCCCGGGAGTCGGAGACCCAGTACTTC

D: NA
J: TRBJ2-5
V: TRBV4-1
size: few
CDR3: CASSQDGWETQYF
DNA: TGCGCCAGCAGCCAAGATGGGTGGGAGACCCAGTACTTC

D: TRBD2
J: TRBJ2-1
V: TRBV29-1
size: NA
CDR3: CSVVRTSGGTNEQFF
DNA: TGCAGCGTTGTGAGGACTAGCGGGGGCACCAATGAGCAGTTCTTC

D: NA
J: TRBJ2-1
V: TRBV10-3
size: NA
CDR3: CAIRQSGANEQFF
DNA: TGTGCCATCAGACAATCCGGAGCGAACGAGCAGTTCTTC

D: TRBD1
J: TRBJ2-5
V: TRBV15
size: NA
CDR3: CATSNPQGWAGETQYF
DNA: TGTGCCACCAGCAATCCACAGGGGTGGGCTGGGGAGACCCAGTACTTC

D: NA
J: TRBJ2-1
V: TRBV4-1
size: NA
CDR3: CASSAGLRDEQFF
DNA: TGCGCCAGCAGCGCTGGGTTGAGGGATGAGCAGTTCTTT

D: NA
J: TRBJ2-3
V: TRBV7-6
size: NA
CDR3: CASSPGTPGDTQYF
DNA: TGTGCCAGCAGCCCTGGGACCCCTGGGGATACGCAGTATTTT

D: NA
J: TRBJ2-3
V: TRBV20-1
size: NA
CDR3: CSARKASSASTDTQYF
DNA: TGCAGTGCTAGGAAAGCCAGTTCAGCTAGCACAGATACGCAGTATTTT

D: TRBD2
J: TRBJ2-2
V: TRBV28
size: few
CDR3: CASRLGTSGGELFF
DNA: TGTGCCAGCAGGCTCGGGACTAGCGGCGGGGAGCTGTTTTTT

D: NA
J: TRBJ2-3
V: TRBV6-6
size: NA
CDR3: CASSTVSDTQYF
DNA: TGTGCCAGCAGCACCGTTAGCGATACGCAGTATTTT

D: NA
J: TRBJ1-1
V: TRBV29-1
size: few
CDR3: CSVGRHLTNTEAFF
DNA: TGCAGCGTTGGGAGACATCTTACGAACACTGAAGCTTTCTTT

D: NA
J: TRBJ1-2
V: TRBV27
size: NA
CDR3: CASSGRYGYTF
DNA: TGTGCCAGCAGTGGACGGTATGGCTACACCTTC

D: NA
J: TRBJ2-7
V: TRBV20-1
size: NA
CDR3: CSARGPSRDPYEQYF
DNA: TGCAGTGCTAGAGGGCCCTCCAGGGATCCCTACGAGCAGTACTTC

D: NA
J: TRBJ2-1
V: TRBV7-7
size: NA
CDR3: CASSLEEAPGSVNEQFF
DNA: TGTGCTAGCAGCTTAGAAGAAGCCCCCGGATCCGTTAATGAGCAGTTCTTC

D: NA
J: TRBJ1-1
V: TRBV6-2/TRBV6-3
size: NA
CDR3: CASGTGTEAFF
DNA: TGTGCTAGCGGTACTGGGACTGAAGCTTTCTTT

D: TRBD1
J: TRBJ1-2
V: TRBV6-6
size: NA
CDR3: CASSSRDRVPLYGYTF
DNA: TGTGCCAGCAGTTCCCGGGACAGGGTCCCGCTCTATGGCTACACCTTC

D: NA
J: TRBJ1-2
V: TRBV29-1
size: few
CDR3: CSVDARIYGYTF
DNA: TGCAGCGTTGATGCCAGGATCTATGGCTACACCTTC

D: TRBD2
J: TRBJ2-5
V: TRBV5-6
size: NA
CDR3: CASVERERVFETQYF
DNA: TGTGCCAGCGTGGAGCGGGAGAGGGTGTTTGAGACCCAGTACTTC

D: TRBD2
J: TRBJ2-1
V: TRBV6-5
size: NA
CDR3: CASGYQAGNSYNEQFF
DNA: TGTGCCAGCGGTTACCAAGCGGGGAACTCCTACAATGAGCAGTTCTTC

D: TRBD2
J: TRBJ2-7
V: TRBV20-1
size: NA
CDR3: CSARDAAGGPSEQYF
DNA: TGCAGTGCTAGAGATGCGGCGGGAGGGCCCAGCGAGCAGTACTTC

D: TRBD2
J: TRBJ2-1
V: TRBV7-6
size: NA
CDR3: CASSFRLAGGINNEQFF
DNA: TGTGCCAGCAGCTTTAGACTAGCGGGAGGAATAAACAATGAGCAGTTCTTC

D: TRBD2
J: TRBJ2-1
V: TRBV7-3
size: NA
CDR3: CASSSGRESVRNEQFF
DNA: TGTGCCAGCAGCTCCGGGCGGGAGTCGGTCCGGAATGAGCAGTTCTTC

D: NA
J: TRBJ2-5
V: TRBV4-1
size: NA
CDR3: CASSQEDTQETQYF
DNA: TGCGCCAGCAGCCAAGAAGACACGCAAGAGACCCAGTACTTC

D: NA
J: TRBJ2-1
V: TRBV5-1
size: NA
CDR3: CASISPNNEQFF
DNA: TGCGCCAGCATCAGCCCCAACAATGAGCAGTTCTTC

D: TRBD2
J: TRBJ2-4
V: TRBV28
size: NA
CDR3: CASSGSSGSWEQYF
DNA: TGTGCCAGCAGTGGGTCTAGCGGGAGTTGGGAGCAGTACTTC

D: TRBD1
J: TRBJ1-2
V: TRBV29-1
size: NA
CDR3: CSVAGGSDYGYTF
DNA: TGCAGCGTCGCAGGGGGCTCTGACTATGGCTACACCTTC

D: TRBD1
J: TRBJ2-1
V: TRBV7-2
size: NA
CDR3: CASSSGTAVRGEQFF
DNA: TGTGCCAGCAGCTCCGGGACAGCGGTGAGGGGTGAGCAGTTCTTC

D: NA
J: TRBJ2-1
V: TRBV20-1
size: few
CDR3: CSALVGSDNEQFF
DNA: TGCAGTGCCCTGGTGGGTAGCGACAATGAGCAGTTCTTC

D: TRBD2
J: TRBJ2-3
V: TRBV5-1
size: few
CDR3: CASSLIAGGEDTQYF
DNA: TGCGCCAGCAGCTTGATAGCGGGAGGGGAAGATACGCAGTATTTT

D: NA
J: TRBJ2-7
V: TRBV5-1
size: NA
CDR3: CASSLVGLGAYEQYF
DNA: TGCGCCAGCAGCTTAGTGGGATTGGGGGCCTACGAGCAGTACTTC

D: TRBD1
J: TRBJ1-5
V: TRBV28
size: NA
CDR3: CASSNDRAGQPQHF
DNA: TGTGCCAGCAGTAATGACAGGGCTGGACAGCCCCAGCATTTT

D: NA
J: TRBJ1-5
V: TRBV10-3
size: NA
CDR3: CAISESNGRNQPQHF
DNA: TGTGCCATCAGTGAGTCGAACGGACGAAATCAGCCCCAGCATTTT

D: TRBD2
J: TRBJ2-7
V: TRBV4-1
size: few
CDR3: CASSHEAGGSYEQYF
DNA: TGCGCCAGCAGCCATGAGGCGGGGGGTTCCTACGAGCAGTACTTC

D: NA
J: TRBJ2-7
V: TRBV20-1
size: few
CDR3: CSARKRGAHEQYF
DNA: TGCAGTGCTAGGAAAAGAGGGGCACACGAGCAGTACTTC

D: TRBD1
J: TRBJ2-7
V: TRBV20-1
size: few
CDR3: CSARVIDRGYEQYF
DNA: TGCAGTGCTAGAGTCATCGACAGGGGCTACGAGCAGTACTTC

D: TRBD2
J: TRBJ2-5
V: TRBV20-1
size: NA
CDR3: CSARDQGLAAGETQYF
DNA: TGCAGTGCTAGAGATCAGGGACTAGCGGCAGGGGAGACCCAGTACTTC

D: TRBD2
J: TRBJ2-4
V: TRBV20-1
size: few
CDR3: CSAPQGTSGRSKNIQYF
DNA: TGCAGTGCTCCGCAGGGGACTAGCGGGAGATCCAAAAACATTCAGTACTTC